A single sample gave rise to the 11 T cell receptor beta chains below, sequenced in a study of blood T cell repertoires in COVID-19. Sequenced by immunoSEQ multiplex PCR; TCRdb stores in-frame clones only, minus some. This table has 95,000 to 110,000 clones, 70% to 90% appearing once. The specimen was peripheral blood. All receptors derive from a middle-aged man with active or convalescent COVID-19.

The rearrangement uses TRBV28 and TRBJ2-7; D possibly corresponds to TRBD1 (6 bases). Germline V gene lookup returns CDR1 MDHEN and CDR2 SYDVKM. The CDR3 has 15 residues. V was clipped by 1 base and J by 6 bases, with 16 bases between them. CDR3 DNA: TGTGCCAGCAGTTTATCGGTTCAGGGGATAAGCGAGCAGTACTTC. It translates to CASSLSVQGISEQYF. Variable domain in full (rest from reference TRBV28 and TRBJ2-7): DVKVTQSSRYLVKRTGEKVFLECVQDMDHENMFWYRQDPGLGLRLIYFSYDVKMKEKGDIPEGYSVSREKKERFSLILESASTNQTSMYLCASSLSVQGISEQYFGPGTRLTVT.

This chain links TRBV19 with TRBJ2-7; D is perhaps TRBD1 (6 bases). The CDR3 totals 13 residues. V dropped 5 bases and J dropped 2 bases, with 10 bases sitting between them. The V gene's germline CDR1 is LNHDA and CDR2 SQIVND (reference sequence). The chain's CDR3 is CASSPGQPYEQYF. CDR3 sequence (DNA): TGTGCCAGTAGTCCGGGACAACCCTACGAGCAGTACTTC. Combining the CDR3 with reference TRBV19 and TRBJ2-7 gives the whole variable domain DGGITQSPKYLFRKEGQNVTLSCEQNLNHDAMYWYRQDPGQGLRLIYYSQIVNDFQKGDIAEGYSVSREKKESFPLTVTSAQKNPTAFYLCASSPGQPYEQYFGPGTRLTVT.

This sequence joins TRBV6-2 or TRBV6-3 and TRBJ1-2; D is undetermined. This CDR3 has 13 amino acids. Deletions cut 5 bases from V and 4 bases from J, with 11 bases between. Germline V gene sequence: CDR1 MNHEY, CDR2 SVGEGT. The CDR3 loop is CASSEDFVYGYTF. CDR3 DNA sequence: TGTGCCAGCAGTGAGGATTTTGTCTATGGCTACACCTTC.

This clone has more than one count but fewer than ten. The chain combines TRBV6-5 with TRBJ2-1, with 9 bases identical to TRBD2. With V trimmed by 2 bases and J by 2 bases, 1 base remained unmatched. CDR3 length: 15 residues. CDR1 and CDR2 from the germline V gene are MNHEY and SVGAGI. CDR3 loop: CASSYAGGTYNEQFF. Written as DNA, the CDR3 is TGTGCCAGCAGTTACGCGGGAGGGACCTACAATGAGCAGTTCTTC.

The rearrangement uses TRBV3-1 (or the pseudogene TRBV3-2) and TRBJ1-1, with 9 bases lining up with TRBD1. With V trimmed by 3 bases and J by 4 bases, 6 bases remained unmatched. The CDR3 has 15 residues. CDR1 and CDR2 from the germline V gene are LGHDT and YNNKEL (reference sequence). The CDR3 nucleotides are TGTGCCAGCAGCCAGATGGACAGGGGAGGCACTGAAGCTTTCTTT. Translation: CASSQMDRGGTEAFF.

The V gene is TRBV15, the J gene TRBJ2-7, with 10 bases that match TRBD1. After removal of 3 bases from V and 0 bases from J, the junction contained 5 bases not matched to a gene. The CDR3 loop spans 16 amino acids. The V gene's germline CDR1 is LNHNV and CDR2 YYDKDF (reference sequence). The DNA for the CDR3 is TGTGCCACCAGCAGTCACGGACAGGGGGACTCCTACGAGCAGTACTTC. Amino acids: CATSSHGQGDSYEQYF.

The J gene is TRBJ1-1, the V gene TRBV10-3; 9 bases agree with TRBD1. The CDR3 runs 14 residues. J gave up 4 bases and V 3 bases, and 3 bases lay outside the gene matches. Germline V lookup: CDR1 ENHRY, CDR2 SYGVKD. In DNA form, the CDR3 reads TGTGCCATCAGTGATACAGGGGGCGTCACTGAAGCTTTCTTT. Translated: CAISDTGGVTEAFF.

The V and J genes are TRBV19 and TRBJ1-5; no firm D call. The V gene's germline CDR1 is LNHDA and CDR2 SQIVND (reference sequence). V dropped 4 bases and J dropped 0 bases, with 7 bases sitting between them. This CDR3 region has 14 residues. The CDR3 nucleotides read TGTGCCAGTAGTAGTTCACATAGCAATCAGCCCCAGCATTTT. Protein sequence: CASSSSHSNQPQHF.

The J gene is TRBJ2-7, the V gene TRBV28; 7 bases agree with TRBD1. The V gene's germline CDR1 is MDHEN and CDR2 SYDVKM. The CDR3 is made up of 14 amino acids. V dropped 7 bases and J dropped 3; count of bases not matched to a gene: 9. DNA of the CDR3: TGTGCCAGCAAAAGGACAGGATTAAGCTACGAGCAGTACTTC. Translated: CASKRTGLSYEQYF.

This clone has just a few counts. The chain carries TRBV27 and TRBJ2-7; D possibly corresponds to TRBD2 (6 bases). V lost 6 bases, J lost 7 bases, and 16 bases lay in between. The length of the CDR3 is 13 residues. The germline CDR1 and CDR2 sequences are MNHEY and SMNVEV (reference sequence). This chain's CDR3 is CASRGEVGYEQYF. For the CDR3, the DNA is TGTGCCAGCAGGGGGGAGGTGGGGTATGAGCAGTACTTC.

This chain connects TRBV4-3 to TRBJ1-2; D unresolved. The CDR3 runs to 14 residues. V dropped 0 bases and J dropped 0 bases, with 5 bases sitting between them. In germline, CDR1 is LGHNA, CDR2 YSLEER. The CDR3 is CASSQEGPNYGYTF. The CDR3 bases are TGCGCCAGCAGCCAAGAGGGCCCTAACTATGGCTACACCTTC.